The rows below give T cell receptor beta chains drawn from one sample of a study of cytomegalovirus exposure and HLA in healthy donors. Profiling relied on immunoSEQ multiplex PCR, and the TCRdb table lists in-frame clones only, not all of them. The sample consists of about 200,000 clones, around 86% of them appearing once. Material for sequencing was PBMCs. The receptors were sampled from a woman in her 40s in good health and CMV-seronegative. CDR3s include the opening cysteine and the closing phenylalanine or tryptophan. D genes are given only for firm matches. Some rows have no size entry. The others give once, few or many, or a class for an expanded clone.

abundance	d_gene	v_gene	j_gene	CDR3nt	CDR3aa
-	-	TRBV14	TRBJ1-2	TGTGCCAGCAGCCATAGGGGCAGTGGCTACACCTTC	CASSHRGSGYTF
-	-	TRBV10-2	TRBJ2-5	TGCGCCAGCGCAATAGGGGCCGAGACCCAGTACTTC	CASAIGAETQYF
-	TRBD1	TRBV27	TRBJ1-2	TGTGCCAGCAGCTACGGGACAGGGGGCGACTATGGCTACACCTTC	CASSYGTGGDYGYTF
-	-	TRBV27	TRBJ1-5	TGTGCCAGCAGTTTTAACCGGGTGAGCAGTCAGCCCCAGCATTTT	CASSFNRVSSQPQHF
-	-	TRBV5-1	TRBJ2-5	TGCGCCAGCAGCCTGGGACTGACAGGGAACCAAGAGACCCAGTACTTC	CASSLGLTGNQETQYF
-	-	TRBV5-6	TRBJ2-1	TGTGCCAGCAGCTTGGGAGGCAGGGCAAATGAGCAGTTCTTC	CASSLGGRANEQFF
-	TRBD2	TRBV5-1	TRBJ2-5	TGCGCCAGCAGCTCCTTGACTAGCGGAGAGACCCAGTACTTC	CASSSLTSGETQYF
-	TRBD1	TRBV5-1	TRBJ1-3	TGCGCCAGCAGCGTGGACAGGCCCGCGGGGGGAAACACCATATATTTT	CASSVDRPAGGNTIYF
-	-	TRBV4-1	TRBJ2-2	TGCGCCAGCAGCCAAGATAGCTACCAGAACACCGGGGAGCTGTTTTTT	CASSQDSYQNTGELFF
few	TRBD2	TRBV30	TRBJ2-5	TGTGCCTGGAGTGAGGGACTAGCGGGAGGAGGCGAGACCCAGTACTTC	CAWSEGLAGGGETQYF
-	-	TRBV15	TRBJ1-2	TGTGCCACCAGCAGGCCCGGGAGCCTGGGGGGGACCTATGGCTACACCTTC	CATSRPGSLGGTYGYTF
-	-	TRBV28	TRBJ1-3	TGTGCCAGCAGTCCCTACCGCGGTGGCTCTGGAAACACCATATATTTT	CASSPYRGGSGNTIYF
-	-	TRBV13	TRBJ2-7	TGTGCCAGCAGTTCCGGGGTAGCCTACTCCTACGAGCAGTACTTC	CASSSGVAYSYEQYF
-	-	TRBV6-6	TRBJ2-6	TGTGCCAGCAGTTACTCAGGGGGAATGACCAACGTCCTGACTTTC	CASSYSGGMTNVLTF
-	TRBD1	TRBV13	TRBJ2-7	TGTGCCAGCACCCCCGGGACAGGGAACTACGAGCAGTACTTC	CASTPGTGNYEQYF
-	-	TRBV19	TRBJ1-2	TGTGCCAGTAGTATCGTAGGCACGGCATCGGGTGGCTACACCTTC	CASSIVGTASGGYTF
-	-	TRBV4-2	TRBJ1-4	TGTGCCAGCAGCCAAGATGACCGTAGGGGTGAAAAACTGTTTTTT	CASSQDDRRGEKLFF
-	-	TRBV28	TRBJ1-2	TGTGCCAGCAGTTTGGGGGCCTATGGCTACACCTTC	CASSLGAYGYTF
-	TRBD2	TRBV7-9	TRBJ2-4	TGTTCCAGCAGCCCCCGGGGGGGGGCCAAAAACATTCAGTACTTC	CSSSPRGGAKNIQYF
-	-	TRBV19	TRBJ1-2	TGTGCCACTACCCAGGGTAACTATGGCTACACCTTC	CATTQGNYGYTF
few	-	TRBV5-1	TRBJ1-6	TGCGCCAGCAGCTTGGCCGGGGTGTTATTGGTTTCACCCCTCCACTTT	CASSLAGVLLVSPLHF
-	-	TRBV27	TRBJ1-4	TGTGCCAGCAGTTCCCGGAGACTTCGCTATGAAAAACTGTTTTTT	CASSSRRLRYEKLFF
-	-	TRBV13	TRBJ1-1	TGTGCCAGCAGCCCGTATCAGCCGCGAGGGACTGAAGCTTTCTTT	CASSPYQPRGTEAFF
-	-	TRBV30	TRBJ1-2	TGTGCCTGGAGCGCGAGCTATGGCTACACCTTC	CAWSASYGYTF
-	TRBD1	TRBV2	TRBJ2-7	TGTGCCAGCAGCCGACAGGGGGACTCCTACGAGCAGTACTTC	CASSRQGDSYEQYF
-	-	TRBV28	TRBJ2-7	TGTGCCAGCAGTGAGGCTAAAACCAGCTCCTACGAGCAGTACTTC	CASSEAKTSSYEQYF
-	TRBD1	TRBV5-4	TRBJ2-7	TGTGCCTCGGGTGAGGGACAGACCTACGAGCAGTACTTC	CASGEGQTYEQYF
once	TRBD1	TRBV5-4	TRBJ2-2	TGTGCCAGCAGCTTTGGGGACAGGGGGTTACCCACCGGGGAGCTGTTTTTT	CASSFGDRGLPTGELFF
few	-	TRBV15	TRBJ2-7	TGTGCCACCAGCAGAGATAAACGGTACGAGCAGTACTTC	CATSRDKRYEQYF
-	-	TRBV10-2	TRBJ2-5	TGCGCCAGCAGTGAGAGGCGGAGCAGGGGTCAAGAGACCCAGTACTTC	CASSERRSRGQETQYF
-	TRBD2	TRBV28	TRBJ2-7	TGTGCCAGCAGTGCTCATCGACAACAGGGTTCTAGCGGGAGTTCTCTATCCGAGCAGTACTTC	CASSAHRQQGSSGSSLSEQYF
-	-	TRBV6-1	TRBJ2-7	TGTGCCAGCAGTGAAAGTCACGGGGATCCCTACGAGCAGTACTTC	CASSESHGDPYEQYF
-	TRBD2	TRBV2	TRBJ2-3	TGTGCCAGCAAGTTTCGGCTGCGTGCGGGAGCTAGCACAGATACGCAGTATTTT	CASKFRLRAGASTDTQYF
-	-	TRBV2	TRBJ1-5	TGTGCCAGCAGTGAACAGGGGAATCAGCCCCAGCATTTT	CASSEQGNQPQHF
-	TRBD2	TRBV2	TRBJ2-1	TGTGCCAGCAGTCCCCTAAGATTAGCGGGAGCCCTCTACAATGAGCAGTTCTTC	CASSPLRLAGALYNEQFF
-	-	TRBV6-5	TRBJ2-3	TGTGCCAGCAGCCCTCATAGAGATACGCAGTATTTT	CASSPHRDTQYF
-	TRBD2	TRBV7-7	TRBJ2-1	TGTGCCAGCAGCTTGGGACTAGCGGACAAGCAGTTCTTC	CASSLGLADKQFF
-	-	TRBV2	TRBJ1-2	TGTGCCAGCAGTTTTACTAACTATGGCTACACCTTC	CASSFTNYGYTF
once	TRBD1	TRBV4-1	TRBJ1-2	TGCGCCAGCAGCCTAGACAGGGGAAGCAACTATGGCTACACCTTC	CASSLDRGSNYGYTF
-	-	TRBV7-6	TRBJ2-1	TGTGCCAGCAGCTTAACGCCGGATGAGCAGTTCTTC	CASSLTPDEQFF
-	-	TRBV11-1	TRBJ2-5	TGTGCCAGCAGCTCCCATTACCGGGAGACCCAGTACTTC	CASSSHYRETQYF
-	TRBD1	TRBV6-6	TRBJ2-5	TGTGCCAGCAGTCGACAGGGGGGGACCCAGTACTTC	CASSRQGGTQYF
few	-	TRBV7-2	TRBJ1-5	TGTGCCAGCAGCCTCACCTCCGGGATTCAGCCCCAGCATTTT	CASSLTSGIQPQHF
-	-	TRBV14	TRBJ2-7	TGTGCCAGCAGCCCGGGGTGGGGTGTCTATAAGCAGTACTTC	CASSPGWGVYKQYF
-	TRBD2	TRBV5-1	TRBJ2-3	TGCGCCAGCGGAATAGCGGGAGTCCTTAACACAGATACGCAGTATTTT	CASGIAGVLNTDTQYF
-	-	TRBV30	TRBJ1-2	TGTGCCTGGAATTTAGACATCGCTGACTACACCTTC	CAWNLDIADYTF
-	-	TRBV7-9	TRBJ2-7	TGTGCCAGCAGCCCCGGGACTTCAACCTACGAGCAGTACTTC	CASSPGTSTYEQYF
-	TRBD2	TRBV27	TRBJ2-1	TGTGCCAGCAGTACTAGCGGTCTTGGGAATGAGCAGTTCTTC	CASSTSGLGNEQFF
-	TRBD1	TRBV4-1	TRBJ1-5	TGCGCCAGCAGCCGCACGAATCGGGACAGGGGGAGCAATCAGCCCCAGCATTTT	CASSRTNRDRGSNQPQHF
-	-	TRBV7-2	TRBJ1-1	TGTGCCAGCAGCTCCAATGCGGCGAACACTGAAGCTTTCTTT	CASSSNAANTEAFF
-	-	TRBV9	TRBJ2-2	TGTGCCAGCAGCGACCCCCGGCCAGGGGTCACCGGGGAGCTGTTTTTT	CASSDPRPGVTGELFF
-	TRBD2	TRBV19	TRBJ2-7	TGTGCCAGTAGGAGCGGGAAGGGTCGAGGAATGGAGCAGTACTTC	CASRSGKGRGMEQYF
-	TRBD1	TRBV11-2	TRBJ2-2	TGTGCCAGCAGCTTATATAGTCTTGTCGGACAGGGTTCCGGGGAGCTGTTTTTT	CASSLYSLVGQGSGELFF
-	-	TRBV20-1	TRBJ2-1	TGCAGTGCTAGTTCACTAGAAGGACCGTTCTTC	CSASSLEGPFF
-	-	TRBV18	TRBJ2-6	TGTGCCAGCTCACCTCCAGGGCGGGGTGACGGGGCCAACGTCCTGACTTTC	CASSPPGRGDGANVLTF
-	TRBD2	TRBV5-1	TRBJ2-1	TGCGCCAGCAGCTTGGCGGGGGTAGCGGGAGGCCGGGGAGGAAATGAGCAGTTCTTC	CASSLAGVAGGRGGNEQFF
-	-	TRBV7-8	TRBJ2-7	TGTGCCAGCAGCTTAGCGGCGGGGGCCAGCTCCTACGAGCAGTACTTC	CASSLAAGASSYEQYF
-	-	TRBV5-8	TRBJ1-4	TGTGCCGGCAGCTTGGCCCTAGGGGCGCCCGAAAAACTGTTTTTT	CAGSLALGAPEKLFF
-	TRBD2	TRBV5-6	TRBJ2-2	TGTGCCAGCAGCTGGACTAGCGGGAGATACACCGGGGAGCTGTTTTTT	CASSWTSGRYTGELFF
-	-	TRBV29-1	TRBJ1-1	TGCAGCGTTGACAAGACAGACTACACTGAAGCTTTCTTT	CSVDKTDYTEAFF